This T cell receptor (beta chain) was identified in a study of T cell responses to AZD1222 COVID-19 vaccine. The method was immunoSEQ multiplex PCR; TCRdb's version includes in-frame clones alone and lacks a portion of them. The sample gives approximately 300,000 clones, about 94% of which show up once; around 0.6% is in the top ten. Study outcomes and limitations: Donor demographics were predominantly white British with a female majority; clonal diversity may be underestimated. Only 5 or 6 people who got AZD1222 tested seropositive at baseline. Two AZD1222 administrations were followed by greater Spike-specific TCR breadth and depth. Nearly half of spike-specific TCRs reportedly target variant regions that are unmutated in the B.1.351 and B.1.1.7 variants.

This CDR3 has 12 amino acids. CDR1 and CDR2 from the germline V gene are MNHEY and SMNVEV (reference sequence). V gave up 6 bases and J gave up 5 bases, with 10 bases separating them. Comments on this clone: Its antigen is unknown.

This receptor was identified in an adult who received the AZD1222 COVID-19 vaccine. V usage is TRBV27 and J usage is TRBJ1-1; D call uncertain. Sequenced material: peripheral blood, taken 28 days after the second AZD1222 dose. CDR3 protein: CASRSDETEAFF. The CDR3 DNA reads as TGTGCCAGCAGGTCAGACGAGACTGAAGCTTTCTTT.